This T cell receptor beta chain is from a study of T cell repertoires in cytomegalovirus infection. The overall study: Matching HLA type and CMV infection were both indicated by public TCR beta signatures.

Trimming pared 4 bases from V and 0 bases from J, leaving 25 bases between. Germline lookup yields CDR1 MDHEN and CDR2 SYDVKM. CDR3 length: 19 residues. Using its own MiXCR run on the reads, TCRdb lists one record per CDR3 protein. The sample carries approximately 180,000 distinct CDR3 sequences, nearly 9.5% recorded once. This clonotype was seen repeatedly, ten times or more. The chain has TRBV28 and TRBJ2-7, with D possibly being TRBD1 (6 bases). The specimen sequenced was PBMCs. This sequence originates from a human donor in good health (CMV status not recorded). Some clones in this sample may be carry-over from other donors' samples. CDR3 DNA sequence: TGTGCCAGCAGTTCTCTTCCGGGACATAGCTCATCCGTCTCCTACGAGCAGTACTTC. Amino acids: CASSSLPGHSSSVSYEQYF.